The 3 T cell receptor beta chains given below trace back to one sample, sequenced in a study of shared clonotypes between healthy human individuals. The repertoire was sequenced with immunoSEQ multiplex PCR; TCRdb's copy has only in-frame clones and lacks some. The sample holds some 2,000,000 clones, approximately 95% seen once. The sequencing input was naive CD4+ T cells sorted from blood. The subset is: CD45RA+ positively selected. These receptors were obtained from a man aged 18 to 29 in good health.

The V call is TRBV18, the J call TRBJ1-5; D remains ambiguous. The CDR3 sequence is 16 residues long. Germline V lookup: CDR1 KGHSH, CDR2 LQKENI. Trimming removed 3 bases at V and 6 bases at J, with 18 bases between. The chain's CDR3 is CASSPSTYLVPQPQHF. The CDR3 DNA reads TGTGCCAGCTCACCTTCAACCTACTTGGTTCCTCAGCCCCAGCATTTT.

V is TRBV7-2 and J is TRBJ2-3, with D possibly matching TRBD1 (5 bases). Germline values: CDR1 SGHTA, CDR2 FQGNSA. The CDR3 is 16 residues long. Trimming removed 2 bases from V and 5 bases from J, with 17 bases in between. CDR3 amino acids: CASSLNSPGTGDTQYF. In DNA, the CDR3 is TGTGCCAGCAGCTTAAACTCACCGGGCACAGGAGATACGCAGTATTTT. Combining the CDR3 with reference TRBV7-2 and TRBJ2-3 gives the whole variable domain GAGVSQSPSNKVTEKGKDVELRCDPISGHTALYWYRQSLGQGLEFLIYFQGNSAPDKSGLPSDRFSAERTGGSVSTLTIQRTQQEDSAVYLCASSLNSPGTGDTQYFGPGTRLTVL.

The CDR3 DNA follows: TGTGCCAGCAGCTTAGGCCTAATCGTGGGACAGAGTAACTATGGCTACACCTTC. Translated: CASSLGLIVGQSNYGYTF. The chain carries TRBV13 and TRBJ1-2; 7 bases are shared with TRBD1. The length of the CDR3 is 18 residues. With 0 bases clipped from V and 1 base from J, the junction kept 11 bases outside the gene matches. The V gene's germline CDR1 is PRHDT and CDR2 FYEKMQ (reference sequence).